The 24 T cell receptor beta chains in this list originate from one sample, sequenced in a study of blood T cell repertoires in COVID-19. The assay was immunoSEQ multiplex PCR, and TCRdb's table has in-frame clones only and misses some. This sample has 210,000 or so clones, with about 85% found just once. Sample: peripheral blood. The receptors here all came from a young woman who had recovered from COVID-19.

The chain links TRBV7-2 to TRBJ1-1; the match to TRBD1 covers 9 bases. The junction had 6 bases not matched to a gene; V was cut back by 5 bases and J by 5 bases. The germline CDR1 and CDR2 sequences are SGHTA and FQGNSA. This CDR3 is built from 14 residues. CDR3 residues: CASSITGGVTEAFF. In DNA, the CDR3 is TGTGCCAGCAGCATTACAGGGGGCGTTACTGAAGCTTTCTTT.

The count of this clone is one. The V and J genes are TRBV18 and TRBJ2-7; 11 bases fit TRBD2. The CDR3 extends over 16 amino acids. CDR1 and CDR2 from the germline V gene are KGHSH and LQKENI. Germline trimming cut 3 bases from V and 5 bases from J; bases unmatched to any gene: 9. CDR3 nucleotide sequence: TGTGCCAGCTCACCCCTAGCGGGAGGCCCCTTGGACGAGCAGTACTTC. This gives the protein CASSPLAGGPLDEQYF.

The count of this clone is one. This chain joins TRBV6-2 or TRBV6-3 and TRBJ2-1, with 8 bases identical to TRBD1. J gave up 5 bases and V 2 bases, and 8 bases lay outside the gene matches. CDR3 length: 16 residues. Germline V gene lookup returns CDR1 MNHEY and CDR2 SVGEGT. CDR3 DNA sequence: TGTGCCAGCAGTTACATAACCGGGACAGGTGACAATGAGCAGTTCTTC. This gives the protein CASSYITGTGDNEQFF.

The rearrangement links TRBV9 to TRBJ2-1, with TRBD2 matching over 10 bases. Germline CDR1 reads SGDLS; CDR2 reads YYNGEE. The CDR3 runs to 16 residues. The J segment lost 2 bases and the V segment lost 3 bases, leaving 5 bases of the junction unmatched. Here the CDR3 reads CASSASGSPTYNEQFF. The CDR3 DNA reads TGTGCCAGCAGCGCTAGCGGGAGTCCCACCTACAATGAGCAGTTCTTC.

V and J are TRBV6-6 and TRBJ2-1, with TRBD1 matching over 7 bases. Germline CDR1 is MNHNY and CDR2 is SVGAGI (reference sequence). J gave up 6 bases and V 6 bases, and 14 bases lay outside the gene matches. This CDR3 has 16 residues. As DNA, the CDR3 is TGTGCCAGCAGCGTCTGGGGACAGTCTTTCCCCAATGAGCAGTTCTTC. It specifies CASSVWGQSFPNEQFF.

This chain links TRBV29-1 with TRBJ2-1; D is possibly TRBD1 (7 bases). The germline gives CDR1 SQVTM, CDR2 ANQGSEA. The CDR3 is 16 amino acids. Trimming left V 3 bases short and J 7 bases short, with 22 bases between. CDR3 in DNA: TGCAGCGTTGATCCCCTGGTGGAGGGGGCTGGTAATGAGCAGTTCTTC. Its translation is CSVDPLVEGAGNEQFF.

In DNA form, the CDR3 reads TGTGCCAGCAGCTTATTCTCTGTCGGGGAGCTGTTTTTT. Its translation is CASSLFSVGELFF. V and J are TRBV7-3 and TRBJ2-2; D unresolved. In germline, CDR1 is SGHTA, CDR2 FQGTGA. The length of the CDR3 is 13 residues. V gave up 2 bases and J gave up 7 bases, with 8 bases separating them.

The chain links TRBV27 to TRBJ1-2; 8 bases are shared with TRBD1. In germline, CDR1 is MNHEY, CDR2 SMNVEV (reference sequence). The V gene end was trimmed by 8 bases and the J gene end by 7 bases; junction bases not matched to a gene: 6. This CDR3 spans 12 amino acids. CDR3 region: CASRQGASGYTF. Written as DNA, the CDR3 is TGTGCCAGCCGCCAGGGGGCGAGTGGCTACACCTTC.

CDR3 coding DNA: TGTGCCAGCAGGAGGGGCACAGGGCGTTCCTACAATGAGCAGTTCTTC. This encodes CASRRGTGRSYNEQFF. The V and J genes are TRBV25-1 and TRBJ2-1, with D perhaps TRBD1 (6 bases). This CDR3 comprises 16 residues. V lost 6 bases to trimming and J lost 1 base, with 16 bases between them. The V gene's germline CDR1 is MGHDK and CDR2 SYGVNS. The full variable domain, rest sourced from reference TRBV25-1 and TRBJ2-1, is EADIYQTPRYLVIGTGKKITLECSQTMGHDKMYWYQQDPGMELHLIHYSYGVNSTEKGDLSSESTVSRIRTEHFPLTLESARPSHTSQYLCASRRGTGRSYNEQFFGPGTRLTVL.

The table lists this clone with a count of one. The genes are TRBV19 and TRBJ2-1; D call uncertain. The V and J ends lost 7 bases and 6 bases respectively, with 13 bases between them. The germline V gene has CDR1 LNHDA and CDR2 SQIVND (reference sequence). The CDR3 loop spans 13 amino acids. In DNA, the CDR3 is TGTGCCAGTACCCTGGCGCGGTCCAATGAGCAGTTCTTC. It translates to CASTLARSNEQFF.

The chain employs TRBV29-1 and TRBJ1-3; weak D call: TRBD1 (5 bases). Germline V gene lookup returns CDR1 SQVTM and CDR2 ANQGSEA. The CDR3 length is 14 residues. V was clipped by 1 base and J by 9 bases, with 16 bases between them. CDR3 sequence (DNA): TGCAGCGTTGAAGGGGCAGTTGGGGCCGGCACCATATATTTT. This translates into CSVEGAVGAGTIYF.

Turning to this clone: The same CDR3 arises from other DNA sequences in this sample as well. CDR3 residues: CASSLGQGTNYGYTF. CDR3 in DNA: TGTGCCAGCAGCTTGGGACAGGGGACTAACTATGGCTACACCTTC. The chain joins TRBV5-4 to TRBJ1-2; 8 bases line up with TRBD1. Trimming took 0 bases from V and 0 from J; bases not matched to a gene: 1. In germline, CDR1 is SGHNT, CDR2 YYREEE (reference sequence). The CDR3 runs 15 residues.

CDR3: CASSPYRGPSVDNEQFF. Here the CDR3 DNA reads TGTGCCAGCAGCCCTTACAGGGGGCCATCGGTGGACAATGAGCAGTTCTTC. V gene TRBV14 combines with J gene TRBJ2-1; 9 nucleotides match TRBD1. V lost 4 bases, J lost 5 bases, and 12 bases stayed unmatched. CDR1 SGHDN and CDR2 FVKESK come from the germline V gene. The CDR3 loop spans 17 amino acids.

The chain recombines TRBV9 with TRBJ2-2; TRBD2 aligns across 8 bases. The CDR3 spans 17 residues. The germline gives CDR1 SGDLS, CDR2 YYNGEE. V dropped 0 bases and J dropped 3; count of bases not matched to a gene: 7. The chain's CDR3 is CASSVGVAGSYTGELFF. The CDR3 DNA sequence: TGTGCCAGCAGCGTAGGGGTAGCGGGGAGTTACACCGGGGAGCTGTTTTTT. The variable domain in full, with the rest retrieved from reference TRBV9 and TRBJ2-2, is DSGVTQTPKHLITATGQRVTLRCSPRSGDLSVYWYQQSLDQGLQFLIQYYNGEERAKGNILERFSAQQFPDLHSELNLSSLELGDSALYFCASSVGVAGSYTGELFFGEGSRLTVL.

The chain employs TRBV5-1 and TRBJ1-1, with 7 bases fitting TRBD1. The V gene's germline CDR1 is SGHRS and CDR2 YFSETQ. This CDR3 is built from 16 residues. Trimming removed 4 bases from V and 5 bases from J; junction bases left unmatched: 14. CDR3 residues: CASSPGAYRGGTEAFF. Written as DNA, the CDR3 is TGCGCCAGCAGCCCCGGCGCCTACAGGGGAGGTACTGAAGCTTTCTTT.

This clone has just one count. V gene TRBV12-5 combines with J gene TRBJ2-1, with 14 bases lining up with TRBD2. Losses at the gene ends were 3 bases for V and 9 bases for J; bases not matched to a gene: 4. In germline, CDR1 is LGHNT, CDR2 FRNRAP. There are 15 residues in the CDR3. In DNA form, the CDR3 reads TGTGCTAGTGGTTTTGGGACTAGCGGGAGCGCTGAGCAGTTCTTC. It specifies CASGFGTSGSAEQFF.

The gene calls are TRBV27 and TRBJ2-1; 10 nucleotides line up with TRBD1. This CDR3 contains 16 residues. Trimming took 5 bases from V and 4 from J; bases not matched to a gene: 8. CDR1 MNHEY and CDR2 SMNVEV come from the germline V gene (reference sequence). Written as DNA, the CDR3 is TGTGCCAGCAGTCCCCACCGGGACAGGGGTTACAATGAGCAGTTCTTC. Amino acids: CASSPHRDRGYNEQFF.

The chain is built from TRBV19 and TRBJ2-3, with D perhaps matching TRBD2 (5 bases). V was trimmed by 3 bases and J by 0 bases, leaving 7 bases between them. The CDR3 is made up of 14 amino acids. CDR1 is LNHDA and CDR2 is SQIVND in the germline V gene (reference sequence). The CDR3 DNA is TGTGCCAGTAGTATGACGGGGAGCACAGATACGCAGTATTTT. This sequence encodes CASSMTGSTDTQYF.

This clone occurred once. The CDR3 here is CASSQGGDPYEKLFF. For the CDR3, the DNA is TGTGCCAGCAGCCAAGGGGGAGACCCTTATGAAAAACTGTTTTTT. The chain couples TRBV14 to TRBJ1-4; no clear D gene. This CDR3 has 15 residues. In germline, CDR1 is SGHDN, CDR2 FVKESK. V lost 1 base to trimming and J lost 6 bases, with 12 bases between them.

The CDR3 bases are TGTGCCAGCAGCTTGGGAGACCAGGGGTATGGCTACACCTTC. Translating it yields CASSLGDQGYGYTF. The rearrangement links TRBV5-5 to TRBJ1-2; TRBD1 might be the D (6 bases). With 0 bases removed from V and 5 bases from J, the gap between germline ends came to 11 bases. This CDR3 has 14 residues. Germline lookup yields CDR1 SGHKS and CDR2 YYEKEE (reference sequence).

This rearrangement joins TRBV7-3 to TRBJ2-1; maybe TRBD2 (6 bases). CDR1 and CDR2 from the germline V gene are SGHTA and FQGTGA. V was clipped by 9 bases and J by 9 bases, with 18 bases between them. This CDR3 contains 13 residues. CDR3 DNA sequence: TGTGCCAGTTCAGAGGCGGGATCTTTTGAGCAGTTCTTC. Translation gives CASSEAGSFEQFF.

With respect to this clone: Other DNA sequences in the sample encode the same CDR3. This sequence joins TRBV6-5 and TRBJ1-3; D possibly corresponds to TRBD1 (6 bases). Between the trimmed V and J ends, which lost 4 bases and 0 bases, there was a span of 10 bases. CDR3 length: 15 amino acids. Germline CDR1 MNHEY, CDR2 SVGAGI. CDR3 coding DNA: TGTGCCAGCAGTTTGGACAGAAACTCTGGAAACACCATATATTTT. This codes for CASSLDRNSGNTIYF.

V gene TRBV3-1 (or the pseudogene TRBV3-2) combines with J gene TRBJ1-2; D might be TRBD1 (5 bases). This CDR3 contains 16 residues. Looked up from germline, CDR1 is LGHDT and CDR2 is YNNKEL (reference sequence). V shed 2 bases and J shed 5 bases, with 18 bases lying between them. In nucleotides, the CDR3 is TGTGCCAGCAGCCAATGGGAGGACAAATGGGGGTATGGCTACACCTTC. Translation: CASSQWEDKWGYGYTF.

The genes are TRBV5-5 and TRBJ2-2; weak D call: TRBD1 (6 bases). Germline-derived CDR1 and CDR2 are SGHKS and YYEKEE (reference sequence). V was clipped by 2 bases and J by 2 bases, with 19 bases between them. The CDR3 loop spans 18 amino acids. This chain's CDR3 is CASSLYNREEVNTGELFF. The CDR3 DNA reads as TGTGCCAGCAGCTTATATAACAGGGAAGAGGTCAACACCGGGGAGCTGTTTTTT.